This T cell receptor (beta chain) emerged from a study of OX40 agonist ivuxolimab in advanced cancers. Whole-study context: A partial response was reached by three patients: one with hepatocellular carcinoma and two with cutaneous melanoma. Findings and caveats of the study: Circulating CD4+ and CD8+ T cells showed clonal expansion by week 6 at 0.1 to 3.0 mg/kg. It was not determined which antigens were specifically recognized by the peripheral T cells that had undergone clonal expansion. More expanded clones were found, on average, in CD8+ than in CD4+ T cells.

For this clone: Antigen specificity is unknown.

The CDR3 sequence is 14 residues long. The germline gives CDR1 SGDLS, CDR2 YYNGEE. V shed 0 bases and J shed 7 bases, with 13 bases lying between them. The table came from immunoSEQ multiplex PCR; TCRdb's copy has only in-frame clones and leaves some out. The profile shows tens of thousands of clones, more than 80% of them singletons. The chain couples TRBV9 to TRBJ1-2; unclear D gene. The input for sequencing was CD4+ or CD8+ T cells sorted from blood, taken in a trial of the OX40 agonist ivuxolimab. The receptor's source is an adult with an advanced solid tumor such as melanoma, head and neck, liver or kidney cancer. This CDR3 reads CASSVGSARPGYTF. CDR3 coding DNA: TGTGCCAGCAGCGTAGGGTCAGCTCGTCCTGGCTACACCTTC.